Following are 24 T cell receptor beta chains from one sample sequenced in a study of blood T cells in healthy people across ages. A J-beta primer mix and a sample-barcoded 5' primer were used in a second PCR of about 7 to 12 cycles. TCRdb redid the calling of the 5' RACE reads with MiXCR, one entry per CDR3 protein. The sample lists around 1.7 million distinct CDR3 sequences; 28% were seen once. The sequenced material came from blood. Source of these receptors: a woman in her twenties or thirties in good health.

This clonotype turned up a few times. Here the CDR3 DNA reads TGTGCCAGCAGTTGGTCTGGGAATGAAAAACTGTTTTTT. It is translated as CASSWSGNEKLFF. The genes are TRBV12-3 or TRBV12-4 and TRBJ1-4; D gene ambiguous. This CDR3 comprises 13 residues. V lost 4 bases to trimming and J lost 5 bases, with 8 bases between them.

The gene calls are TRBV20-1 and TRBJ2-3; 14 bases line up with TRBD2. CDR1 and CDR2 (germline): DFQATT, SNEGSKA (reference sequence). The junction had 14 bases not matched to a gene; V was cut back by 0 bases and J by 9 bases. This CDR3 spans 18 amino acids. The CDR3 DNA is TGCAGTGCTAGAGAAAGTTCTTTAGGGACTAGCGGGAGTAGGACGCAGTATTTT. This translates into CSARESSLGTSGSRTQYF.

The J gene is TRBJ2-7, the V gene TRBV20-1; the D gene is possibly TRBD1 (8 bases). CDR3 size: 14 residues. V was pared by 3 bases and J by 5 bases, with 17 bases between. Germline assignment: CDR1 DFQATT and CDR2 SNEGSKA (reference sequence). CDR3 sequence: CSASRRQGRDEQYF. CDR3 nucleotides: TGCAGTGCTAGCCGAAGACAGGGGAGGGACGAGCAGTACTTC.

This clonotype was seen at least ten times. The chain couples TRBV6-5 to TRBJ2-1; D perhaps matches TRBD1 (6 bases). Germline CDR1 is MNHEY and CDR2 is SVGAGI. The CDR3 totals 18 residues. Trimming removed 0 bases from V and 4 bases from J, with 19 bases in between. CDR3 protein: CASSYSAGEIGKYNEQFF. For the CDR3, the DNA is TGTGCCAGCAGTTACTCCGCAGGGGAGATCGGGAAATACAATGAGCAGTTCTTC.

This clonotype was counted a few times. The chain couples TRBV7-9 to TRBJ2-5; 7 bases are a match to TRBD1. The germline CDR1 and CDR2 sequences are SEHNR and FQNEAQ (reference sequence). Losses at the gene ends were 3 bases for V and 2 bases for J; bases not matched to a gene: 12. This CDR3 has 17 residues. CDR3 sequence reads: CASSLSAGTALQETQYF. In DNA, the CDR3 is TGTGCCAGCAGCTTGAGCGCCGGGACAGCTTTGCAAGAGACCCAGTACTTC.

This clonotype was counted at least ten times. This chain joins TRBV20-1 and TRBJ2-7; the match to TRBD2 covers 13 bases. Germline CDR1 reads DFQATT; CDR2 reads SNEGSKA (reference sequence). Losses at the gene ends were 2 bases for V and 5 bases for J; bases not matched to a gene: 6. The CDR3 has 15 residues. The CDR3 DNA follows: TGCAGTGCTAGAAGGACTAGCGGGAGAAATCACGAGCAGTACTTC. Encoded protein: CSARRTSGRNHEQYF.

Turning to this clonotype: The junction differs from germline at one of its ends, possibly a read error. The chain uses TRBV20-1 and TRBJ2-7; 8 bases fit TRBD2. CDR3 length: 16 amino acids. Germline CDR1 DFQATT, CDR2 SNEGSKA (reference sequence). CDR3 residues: CNARGGSLADSYEQYF. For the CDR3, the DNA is TGCAATGCTAGAGGGGGATCACTAGCGGACTCCTACGAGCAGTACTTC.

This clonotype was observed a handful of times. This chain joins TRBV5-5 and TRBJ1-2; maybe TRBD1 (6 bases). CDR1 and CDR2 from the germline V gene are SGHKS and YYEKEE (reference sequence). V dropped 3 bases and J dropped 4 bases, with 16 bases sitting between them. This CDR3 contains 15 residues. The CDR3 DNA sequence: TGTGCCAGCAGCTCGTATGGACAGACGCTCTATGGCTACACCTTC. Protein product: CASSSYGQTLYGYTF. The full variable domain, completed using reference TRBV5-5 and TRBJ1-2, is DAGVTQSPTHLIKTRGQQVTLRCSPISGHKSVSWYQQVLGQGPQFIFQYYEKEERGRGNFPDRFSARQFPNYSSELNVNALLLGDSALYLCASSSYGQTLYGYTFGSGTRLTVV.

The CDR3 sequence is CASSYSIGGALQSNGYTF. CDR3 DNA: TGTGCCAGCAGTTACTCGATCGGCGGAGCTCTCCAAAGTAATGGCTACACCTTC. The chain links TRBV6-5 to TRBJ1-2; no firm D call. V lost 0 bases to trimming and J lost 6 bases, with 23 bases between them. CDR1 and CDR2 (germline): MNHEY, SVGAGI. The CDR3 totals 18 residues.

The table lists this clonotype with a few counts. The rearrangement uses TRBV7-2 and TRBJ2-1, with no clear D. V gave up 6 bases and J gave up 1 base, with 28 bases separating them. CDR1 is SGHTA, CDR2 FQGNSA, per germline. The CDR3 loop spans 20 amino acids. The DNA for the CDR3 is TGTGCCAGCAGTTACCCCCTCTTTTGGGTGCGCAACCAGTCCTACAATGAGCAGTTCTTC. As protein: CASSYPLFWVRNQSYNEQFF.

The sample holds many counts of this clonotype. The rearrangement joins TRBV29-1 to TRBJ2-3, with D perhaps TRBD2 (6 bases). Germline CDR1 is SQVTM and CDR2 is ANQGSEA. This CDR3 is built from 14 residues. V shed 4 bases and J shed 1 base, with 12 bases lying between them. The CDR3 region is CSVADGTRTDTQYF. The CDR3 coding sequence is TGCAGCGTTGCGGATGGGACTCGCACAGATACGCAGTATTTT.

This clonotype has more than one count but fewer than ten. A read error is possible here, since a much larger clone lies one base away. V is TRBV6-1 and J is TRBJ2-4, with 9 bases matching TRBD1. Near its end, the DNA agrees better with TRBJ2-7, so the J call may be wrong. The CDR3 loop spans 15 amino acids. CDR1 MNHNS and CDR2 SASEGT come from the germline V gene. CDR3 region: CAGGWPGTGRFEQYF. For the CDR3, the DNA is TGTGCCGGCGGCTGGCCCGGGACAGGGCGGTTCGAGCAGTACTTC.

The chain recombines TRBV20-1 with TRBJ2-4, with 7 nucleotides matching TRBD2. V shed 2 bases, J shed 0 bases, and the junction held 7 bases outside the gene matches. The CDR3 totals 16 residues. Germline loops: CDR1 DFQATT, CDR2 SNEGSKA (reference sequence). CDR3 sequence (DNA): TGCAGTGCTAGACGGCCTAGCGGATTAGCCAAAAACATTCAGTACTTC. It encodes CSARRPSGLAKNIQYF.

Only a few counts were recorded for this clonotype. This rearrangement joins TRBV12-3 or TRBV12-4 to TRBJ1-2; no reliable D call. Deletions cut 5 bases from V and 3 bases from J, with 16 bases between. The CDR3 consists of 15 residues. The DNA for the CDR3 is TGTGCCAGCAGTCCACCCCTGGGCAGAGACTATGGCTACACCTTC. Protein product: CASSPPLGRDYGYTF.

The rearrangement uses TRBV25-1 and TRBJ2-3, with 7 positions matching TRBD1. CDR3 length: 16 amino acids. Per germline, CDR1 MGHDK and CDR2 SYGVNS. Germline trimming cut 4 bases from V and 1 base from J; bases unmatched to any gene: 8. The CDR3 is CASSGYRGSGTDTQYF. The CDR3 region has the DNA TGTGCCAGCAGTGGCTACAGGGGATCGGGCACAGATACGCAGTATTTT. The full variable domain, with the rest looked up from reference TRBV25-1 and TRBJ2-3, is EADIYQTPRYLVIGTGKKITLECSQTMGHDKMYWYQQDPGMELHLIHYSYGVNSTEKGDLSSESTVSRIRTEHFPLTLESARPSHTSQYLCASSGYRGSGTDTQYFGPGTRLTVL.

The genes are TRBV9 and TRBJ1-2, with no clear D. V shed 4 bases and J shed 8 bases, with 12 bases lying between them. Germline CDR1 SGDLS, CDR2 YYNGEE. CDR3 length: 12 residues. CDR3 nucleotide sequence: TGTGCCAGCAGCATTGGGGTGGACGGCTACACCTTC. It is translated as CASSIGVDGYTF. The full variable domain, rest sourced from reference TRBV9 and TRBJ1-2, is DSGVTQTPKHLITATGQRVTLRCSPRSGDLSVYWYQQSLDQGLQFLIQYYNGEERAKGNILERFSAQQFPDLHSELNLSSLELGDSALYFCASSIGVDGYTFGSGTRLTVV.

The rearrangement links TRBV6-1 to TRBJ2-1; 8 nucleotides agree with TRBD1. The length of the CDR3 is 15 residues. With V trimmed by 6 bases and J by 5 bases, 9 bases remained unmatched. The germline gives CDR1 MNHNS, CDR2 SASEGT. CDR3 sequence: CASRATGEWNNEQFF. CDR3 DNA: TGTGCCAGCAGGGCGACAGGGGAGTGGAACAATGAGCAGTTCTTC.

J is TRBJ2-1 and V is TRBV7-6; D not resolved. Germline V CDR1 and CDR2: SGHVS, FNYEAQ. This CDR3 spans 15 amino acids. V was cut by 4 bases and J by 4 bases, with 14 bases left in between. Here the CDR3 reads CASSSRPAGYNEQFF. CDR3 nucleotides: TGTGCCAGCAGCTCCCGGCCCGCTGGGTACAATGAGCAGTTCTTC.

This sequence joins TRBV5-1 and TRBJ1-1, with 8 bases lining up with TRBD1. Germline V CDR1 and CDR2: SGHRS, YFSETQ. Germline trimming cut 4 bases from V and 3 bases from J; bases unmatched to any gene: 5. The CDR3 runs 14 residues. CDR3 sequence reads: CASSNGQGDTEAFF. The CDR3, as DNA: TGCGCCAGCAGCAACGGACAGGGTGACACTGAAGCTTTCTTT.

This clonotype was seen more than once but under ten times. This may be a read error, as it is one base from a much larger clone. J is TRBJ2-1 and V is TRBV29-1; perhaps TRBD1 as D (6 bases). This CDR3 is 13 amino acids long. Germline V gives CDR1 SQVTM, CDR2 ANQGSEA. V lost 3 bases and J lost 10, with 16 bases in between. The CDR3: CSVEGTSGYEQFF. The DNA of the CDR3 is TGCAGCGTTGAGGGGACATCGGGTTACGAGCAGTTCTTC.

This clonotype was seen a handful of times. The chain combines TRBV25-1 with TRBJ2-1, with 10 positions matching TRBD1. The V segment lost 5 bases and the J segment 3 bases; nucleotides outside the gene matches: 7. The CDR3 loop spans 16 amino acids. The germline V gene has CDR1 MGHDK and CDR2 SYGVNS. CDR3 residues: CASSPRQGAIYNEQFF. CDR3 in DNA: TGTGCCAGCAGTCCCCGACAGGGGGCGATCTACAATGAGCAGTTCTTC.

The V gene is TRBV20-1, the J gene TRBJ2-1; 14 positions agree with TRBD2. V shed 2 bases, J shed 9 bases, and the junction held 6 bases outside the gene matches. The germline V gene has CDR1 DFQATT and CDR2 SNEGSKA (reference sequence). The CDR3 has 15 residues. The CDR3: CSARSGLAGAGEQFF. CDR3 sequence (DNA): TGCAGTGCTAGATCGGGACTAGCGGGGGCCGGTGAGCAGTTCTTC.

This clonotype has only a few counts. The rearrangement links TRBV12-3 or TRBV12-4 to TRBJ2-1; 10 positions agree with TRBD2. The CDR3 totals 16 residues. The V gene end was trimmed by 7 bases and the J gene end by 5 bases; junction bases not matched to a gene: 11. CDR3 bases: TGTGCCAGCACCTACTCTAGCGGGAGAGGTGACAATGAGCAGTTCTTC. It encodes CASTYSSGRGDNEQFF.

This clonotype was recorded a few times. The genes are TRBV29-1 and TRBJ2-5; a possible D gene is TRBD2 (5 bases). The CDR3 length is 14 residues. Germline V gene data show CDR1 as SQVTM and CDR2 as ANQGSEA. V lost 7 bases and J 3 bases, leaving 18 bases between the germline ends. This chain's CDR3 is CSADSIGGKETQYF. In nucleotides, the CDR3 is TGCAGCGCTGATTCGATCGGAGGTAAAGAGACCCAGTACTTC.